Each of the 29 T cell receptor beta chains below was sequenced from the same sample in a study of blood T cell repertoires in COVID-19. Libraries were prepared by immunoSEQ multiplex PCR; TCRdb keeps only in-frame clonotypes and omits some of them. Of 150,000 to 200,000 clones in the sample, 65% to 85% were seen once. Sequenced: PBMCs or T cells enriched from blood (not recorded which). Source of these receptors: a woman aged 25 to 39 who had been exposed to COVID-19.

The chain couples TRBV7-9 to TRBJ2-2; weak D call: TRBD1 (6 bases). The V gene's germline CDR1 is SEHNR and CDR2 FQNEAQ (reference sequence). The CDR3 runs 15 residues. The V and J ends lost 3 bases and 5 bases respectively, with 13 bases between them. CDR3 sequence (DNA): TGTGCCAGCAGCTTGCCGGGACAAAGGACCGGGGAGCTGTTTTTT. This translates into CASSLPGQRTGELFF.

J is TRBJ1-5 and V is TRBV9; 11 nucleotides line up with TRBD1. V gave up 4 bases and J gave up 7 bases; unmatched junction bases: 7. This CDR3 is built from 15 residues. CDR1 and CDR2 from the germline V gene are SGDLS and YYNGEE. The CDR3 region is CASSYGTGGQQPQHF. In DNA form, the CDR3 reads TGTGCCAGCAGCTACGGGACAGGGGGACAACAGCCCCAGCATTTT. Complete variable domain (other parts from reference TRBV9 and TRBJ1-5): DSGVTQTPKHLITATGQRVTLRCSPRSGDLSVYWYQQSLDQGLQFLIQYYNGEERAKGNILERFSAQQFPDLHSELNLSSLELGDSALYFCASSYGTGGQQPQHFGDGTRLSIL.

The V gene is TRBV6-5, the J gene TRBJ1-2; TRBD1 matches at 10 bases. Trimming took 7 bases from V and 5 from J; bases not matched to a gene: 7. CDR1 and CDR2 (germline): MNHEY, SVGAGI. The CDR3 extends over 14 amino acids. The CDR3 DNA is TGTGCCAGCAAAACGGACAGGGGGAGGTATGGCTACACCTTC. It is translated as CASKTDRGRYGYTF.

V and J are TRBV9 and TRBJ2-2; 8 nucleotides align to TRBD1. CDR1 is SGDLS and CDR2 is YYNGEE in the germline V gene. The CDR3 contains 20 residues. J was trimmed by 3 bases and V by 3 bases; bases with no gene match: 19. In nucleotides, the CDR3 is TGTGCCAGCAGCGCGTCCGACGGGACAGGAGACACTCCGGACACCGGGGAGCTGTTTTTT. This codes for CASSASDGTGDTPDTGELFF. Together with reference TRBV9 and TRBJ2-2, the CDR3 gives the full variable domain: DSGVTQTPKHLITATGQRVTLRCSPRSGDLSVYWYQQSLDQGLQFLIQYYNGEERAKGNILERFSAQQFPDLHSELNLSSLELGDSALYFCASSASDGTGDTPDTGELFFGEGSRLTVL.

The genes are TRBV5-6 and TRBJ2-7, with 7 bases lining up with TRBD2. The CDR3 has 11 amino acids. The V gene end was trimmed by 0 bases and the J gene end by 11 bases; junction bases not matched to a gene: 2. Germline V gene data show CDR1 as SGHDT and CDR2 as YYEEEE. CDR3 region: CASSLGAGEYF. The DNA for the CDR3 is TGTGCCAGCAGCTTGGGGGCGGGAGAGTACTTC.

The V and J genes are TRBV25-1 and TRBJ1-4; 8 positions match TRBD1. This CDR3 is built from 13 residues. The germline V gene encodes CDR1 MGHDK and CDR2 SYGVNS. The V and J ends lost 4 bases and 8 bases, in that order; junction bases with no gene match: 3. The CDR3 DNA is TGTGCCAGCAGTGTGACAGGGGTGGAAAAACTGTTTTTT. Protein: CASSVTGVEKLFF.

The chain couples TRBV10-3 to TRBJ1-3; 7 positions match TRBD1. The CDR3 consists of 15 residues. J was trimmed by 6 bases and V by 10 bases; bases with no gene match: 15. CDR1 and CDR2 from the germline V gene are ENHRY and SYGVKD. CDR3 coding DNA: TGTGCCACCACGAAAACGGGACAGAAAGAAAACACCATATATTTT. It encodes CATTKTGQKENTIYF.

CDR3 in amino acids: CASNSQGVRETQYF. The CDR3 DNA reads as TGTGCCAGCAATTCTCAGGGGGTCCGAGAGACCCAGTACTTC. The rearrangement links TRBV2 to TRBJ2-5; 7 bases are a match to TRBD1. Germline CDR1 reads SNHLY; CDR2 reads FYNNEI. V dropped 7 bases and J dropped 4; count of bases not matched to a gene: 9. This CDR3 region has 14 residues.

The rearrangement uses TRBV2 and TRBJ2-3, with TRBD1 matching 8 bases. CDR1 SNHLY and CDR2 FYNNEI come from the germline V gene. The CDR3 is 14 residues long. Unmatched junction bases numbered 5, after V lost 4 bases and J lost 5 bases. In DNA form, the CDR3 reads TGTGCCAGCAGTGTGACAGGGGCCAAAGATACGCAGTATTTT. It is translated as CASSVTGAKDTQYF.

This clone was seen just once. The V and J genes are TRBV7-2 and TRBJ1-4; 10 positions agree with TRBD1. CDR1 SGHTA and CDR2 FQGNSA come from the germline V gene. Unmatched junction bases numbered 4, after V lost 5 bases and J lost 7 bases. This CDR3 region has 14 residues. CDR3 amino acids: CASSGQGEGEKLFF. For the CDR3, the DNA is TGTGCCAGCAGCGGACAGGGGGAGGGTGAAAAACTGTTTTTT.

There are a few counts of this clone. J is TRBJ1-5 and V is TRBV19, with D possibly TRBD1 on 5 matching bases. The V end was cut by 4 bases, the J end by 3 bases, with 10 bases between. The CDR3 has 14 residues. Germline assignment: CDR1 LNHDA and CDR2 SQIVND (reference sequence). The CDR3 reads CASSNTRVNQPQHF. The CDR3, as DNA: TGTGCCAGTAGTAATACCAGGGTCAATCAGCCCCAGCATTTT.

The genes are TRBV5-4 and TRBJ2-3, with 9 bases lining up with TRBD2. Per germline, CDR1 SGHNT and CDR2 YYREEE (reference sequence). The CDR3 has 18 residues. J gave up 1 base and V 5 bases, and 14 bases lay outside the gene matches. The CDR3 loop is CASSMGLAPDPGTDTQYF. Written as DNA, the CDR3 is TGTGCCAGCAGTATGGGACTAGCCCCTGATCCGGGCACAGATACGCAGTATTTT.

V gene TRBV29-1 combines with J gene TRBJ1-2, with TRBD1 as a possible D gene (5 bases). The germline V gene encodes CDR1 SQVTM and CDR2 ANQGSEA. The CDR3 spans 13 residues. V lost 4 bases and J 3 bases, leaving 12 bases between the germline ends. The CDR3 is CSVVGREDYGYTF. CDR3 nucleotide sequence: TGCAGCGTTGTGGGCAGGGAGGACTATGGCTACACCTTC.

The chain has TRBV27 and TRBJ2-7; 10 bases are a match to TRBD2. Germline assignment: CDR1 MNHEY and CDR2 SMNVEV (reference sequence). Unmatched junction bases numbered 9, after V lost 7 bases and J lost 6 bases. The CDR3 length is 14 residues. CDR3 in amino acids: CASMERGGSFEQYF. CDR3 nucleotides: TGTGCCAGCATGGAGCGGGGGGGCTCGTTCGAGCAGTACTTC.

CDR3: CASSLAGLGEQYF. The CDR3, as DNA: TGTGCCAGCAGTTTGGCAGGTCTGGGCGAGCAGTACTTC. The rearrangement uses TRBV12-3 or TRBV12-4 and TRBJ2-7; D is unresolved. V gave up 3 bases and J gave up 6 bases, with 12 bases separating them. The length of the CDR3 is 13 residues.

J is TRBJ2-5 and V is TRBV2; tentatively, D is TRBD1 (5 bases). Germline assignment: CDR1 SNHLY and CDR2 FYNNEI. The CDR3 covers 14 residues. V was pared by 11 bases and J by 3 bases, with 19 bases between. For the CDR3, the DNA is TGTGCCTACAGCGAGGATCAGGGTGAAGAGACCCAGTACTTC. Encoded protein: CAYSEDQGEETQYF. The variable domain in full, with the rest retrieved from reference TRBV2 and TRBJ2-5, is EPEVTQTPSHQVTQMGQEVILRCVPISNHLYFYWYRQILGQKVEFLVSFYNNEISEKSEIFDDQFSVERPDGSNFTLKIRSTKLEDSAMYFCAYSEDQGEETQYFGPGTRLLVL.

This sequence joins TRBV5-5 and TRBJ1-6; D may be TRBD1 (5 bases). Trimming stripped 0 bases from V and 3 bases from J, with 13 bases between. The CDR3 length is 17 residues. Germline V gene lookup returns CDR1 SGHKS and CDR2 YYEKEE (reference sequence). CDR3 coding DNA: TGTGCCAGCAGCTTGGAATACAGGATACGCTATAATTCACCCCTCCACTTT. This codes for CASSLEYRIRYNSPLHF. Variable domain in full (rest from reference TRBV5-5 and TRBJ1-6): DAGVTQSPTHLIKTRGQQVTLRCSPISGHKSVSWYQQVLGQGPQFIFQYYEKEERGRGNFPDRFSARQFPNYSSELNVNALLLGDSALYLCASSLEYRIRYNSPLHFGNGTRLTVT.

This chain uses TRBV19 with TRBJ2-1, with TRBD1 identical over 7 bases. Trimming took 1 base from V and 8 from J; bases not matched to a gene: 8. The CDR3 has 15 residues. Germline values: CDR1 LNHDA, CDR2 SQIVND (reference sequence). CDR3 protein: CASSIVTGEFDEQFF. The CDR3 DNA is TGTGCCAGTAGTATAGTTACAGGGGAATTTGATGAGCAGTTCTTC.

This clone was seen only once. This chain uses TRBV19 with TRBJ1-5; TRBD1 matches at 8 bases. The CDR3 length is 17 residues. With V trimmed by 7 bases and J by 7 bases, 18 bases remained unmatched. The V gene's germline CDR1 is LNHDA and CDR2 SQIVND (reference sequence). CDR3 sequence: CASNNEMEQGVGQPQHF. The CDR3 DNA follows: TGTGCCAGTAACAACGAAATGGAACAGGGGGTAGGACAGCCCCAGCATTTT. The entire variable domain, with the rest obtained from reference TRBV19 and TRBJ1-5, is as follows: DGGITQSPKYLFRKEGQNVTLSCEQNLNHDAMYWYRQDPGQGLRLIYYSQIVNDFQKGDIAEGYSVSREKKESFPLTVTSAQKNPTAFYLCASNNEMEQGVGQPQHFGDGTRLSIL.

The CDR3 sequence is CASSIARGPNEKLFF. CDR3 nucleotides: TGTGCCAGTAGTATCGCCAGGGGTCCTAATGAAAAACTGTTTTTT. The chain links TRBV19 to TRBJ1-4; TRBD1 is a possible D gene (6 bases). Looked up from germline, CDR1 is LNHDA and CDR2 is SQIVND (reference sequence). The CDR3 covers 15 residues. Trimming removed 3 bases from V and 3 bases from J, with 11 bases in between.

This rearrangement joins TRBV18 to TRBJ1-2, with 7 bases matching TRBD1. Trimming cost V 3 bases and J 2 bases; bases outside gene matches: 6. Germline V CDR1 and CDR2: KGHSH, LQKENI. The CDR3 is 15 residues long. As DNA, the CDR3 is TGTGCCAGCTCACCGGCAGGGGGTCTAAACTATGGCTACACCTTC. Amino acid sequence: CASSPAGGLNYGYTF.

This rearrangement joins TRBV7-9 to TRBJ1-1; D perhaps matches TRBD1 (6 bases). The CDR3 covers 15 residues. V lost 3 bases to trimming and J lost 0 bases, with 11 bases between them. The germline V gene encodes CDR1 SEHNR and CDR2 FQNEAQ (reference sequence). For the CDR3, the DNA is TGTGCCAGCAGCTTGGGGGCCCTATTGAACACTGAAGCTTTCTTT. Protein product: CASSLGALLNTEAFF.

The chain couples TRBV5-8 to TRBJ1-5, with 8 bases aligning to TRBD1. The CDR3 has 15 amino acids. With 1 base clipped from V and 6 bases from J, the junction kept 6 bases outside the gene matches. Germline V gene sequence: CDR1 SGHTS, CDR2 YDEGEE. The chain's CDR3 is CASSLSRGLSQPQHF. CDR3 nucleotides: TGTGCCAGCAGCTTGTCCAGGGGGCTCAGTCAGCCCCAGCATTTT.

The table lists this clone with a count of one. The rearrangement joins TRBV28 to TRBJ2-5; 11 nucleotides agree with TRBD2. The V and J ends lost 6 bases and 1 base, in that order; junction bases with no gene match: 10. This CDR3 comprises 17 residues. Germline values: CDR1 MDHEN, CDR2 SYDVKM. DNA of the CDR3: TGTGCCAGCAGAACCGGGACTAGCGGAACAACCCAAGAGACCCAGTACTTC. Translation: CASRTGTSGTTQETQYF.

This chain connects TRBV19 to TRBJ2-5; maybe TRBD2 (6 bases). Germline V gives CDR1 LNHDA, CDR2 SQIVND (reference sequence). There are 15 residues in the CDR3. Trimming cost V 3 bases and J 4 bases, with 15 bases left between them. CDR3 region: CASSIVTSRGETQYF. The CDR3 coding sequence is TGTGCCAGTAGTATTGTGACTAGTCGTGGAGAGACCCAGTACTTC.

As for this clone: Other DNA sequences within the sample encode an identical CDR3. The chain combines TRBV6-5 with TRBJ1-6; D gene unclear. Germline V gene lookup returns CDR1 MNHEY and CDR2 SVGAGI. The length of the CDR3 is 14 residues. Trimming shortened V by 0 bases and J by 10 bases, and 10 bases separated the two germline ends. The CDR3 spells CASSYSRGGSPLHF. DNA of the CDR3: TGTGCCAGCAGTTACTCGCGGGGTGGCTCACCCCTCCACTTT.

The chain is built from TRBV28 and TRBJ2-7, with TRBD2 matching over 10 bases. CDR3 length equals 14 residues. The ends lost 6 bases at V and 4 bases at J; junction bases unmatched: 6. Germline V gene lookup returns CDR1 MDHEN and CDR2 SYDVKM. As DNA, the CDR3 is TGTGCCAGCAGGCTACCGGGACTAGCGTACGAGCAGTACTTC. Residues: CASRLPGLAYEQYF.

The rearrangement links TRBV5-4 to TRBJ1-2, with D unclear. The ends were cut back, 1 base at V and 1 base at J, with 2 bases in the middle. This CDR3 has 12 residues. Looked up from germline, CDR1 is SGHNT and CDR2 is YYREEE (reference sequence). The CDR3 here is CASSLLNYGYTF. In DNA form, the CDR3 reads TGTGCCAGCAGCTTGCTTAACTATGGCTACACCTTC.

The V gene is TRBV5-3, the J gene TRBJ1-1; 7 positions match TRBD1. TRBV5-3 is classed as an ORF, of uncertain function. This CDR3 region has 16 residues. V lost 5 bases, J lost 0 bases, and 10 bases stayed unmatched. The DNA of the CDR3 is TGTGCCAGAAGGTACACAGGGGCACTCATGAACACTGAAGCTTTCTTT. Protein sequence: CARRYTGALMNTEAFF.